This note documents a single TCR beta chain sequence. Its antigen is unidentified. Sequenced by immunoSEQ multiplex PCR; TCRdb stores in-frame clones only, minus some. The table records about 33,000 clones, 86% of them present only once. The sample originates from a study of chemoradiotherapy in HPV16-positive cancers. Findings and caveats of the study: The functional HPV-specific definition rests on just a couple of HPV16-positive patients. Non-HPV-specific T cells did not expand in tumors during treatment, whereas candidate HPV-specific clones and E7-related motifs did.

Sequencing was performed on blood, taken from a patient who underwent chemoradiotherapy. This clonotype originated in a human donor with HPV-associated anogenital cancer.

CDR3 coding DNA: TGTGCCAGCAGTGATTCGGCAGGGAGCTACGAGCAGTACTTC. As protein: CASSDSAGSYEQYF. The chain is built from TRBV2 and TRBJ2-7; possibly TRBD1 or TRBD2 for D (5 bases each). The germline CDR1 and CDR2 sequences are SNHLY and FYNNEI. V dropped 3 bases and J dropped 3 bases, with 12 bases sitting between them. The CDR3 totals 14 residues.